In this sample, the clone carrying this TCR beta chain turned up a few times. This specimen comes from a study of identical twins. V was pared by 8 bases and J by 4 bases, with 14 bases between. CDR3 length: 14 residues. TCRdb redid the calling of the 5' RACE reads with MiXCR, one entry per CDR3 protein. Here the sample spans 430,000 or so distinct CDR3 sequences, 24% being singletons. The same data also went into a second study, on T cells expressing NK-cell markers.

The sample consisted of CD4+ T cells sorted from blood. V gene TRBV12-3 or TRBV12-4 combines with J gene TRBJ2-2; possible D gene TRBD1, 6 bases. This TCR derives from a woman between 18 and 30 years old in good health. Here the CDR3 reads CASGRQELTGELFF. The CDR3 DNA reads as TGTGCCAGCGGGAGACAGGAACTCACCGGGGAGCTGTTTTTT.